This T cell receptor (beta chain) was obtained from a study of shared clonotypes between healthy human individuals. It was CD45RO-negative cells, positively selected for CCR7, that made up naive CD8 cells, with terminally differentiated effector memory CD45RA+ cells excluded. This CDR3 is 17 amino acids long. Germline trimming cut 4 bases from V and 6 bases from J; bases unmatched to any gene: 17. Germline assignment: CDR1 SGHRS and CDR2 YFSETQ. Profiling relied on immunoSEQ multiplex PCR, and the TCRdb table lists in-frame clones only, not all of them. This sample carries about 2 million clones, less than 95% of them seen once, and the ten largest clones take 0.85% to 1.3%.

The chain links TRBV5-1 to TRBJ1-1; 8 nucleotides align to TRBD1. This TCR was sampled from a man between 18 and 29 years old in good health. The sequenced sample consisted of naive CD8+ T cells sorted from blood. The CDR3 loop is CASSRTGTGLLVSEAFF. The DNA of the CDR3 is TGCGCCAGCAGCCGAACAGGGACAGGTCTCCTTGTCTCTGAAGCTTTCTTT.